Listed here are 5 T cell receptor beta chains from one sample, sequenced in a study of T cell clonality in common variable immunodeficiency (dated by TCRdb to the mid-2010s). The library was produced with the immunoSEQ multiplex PCR assay. TCRdb's version of the immuneACCESS table is confined to in-frame rearrangements and falls short of the full clone set. An unresolved V gene accounts for under half of the shortfall where checked; the remainder is of unknown origin. This sample has under 50,000 clones, none of them a singleton. Approximately 6.3% of the sample rests with the top ten. Sequenced input: peripheral blood mononuclear cells. The receptors derive from a person between 18 and 75 years old in good health.

This clone was seen ten or more times. The CDR3 end falls 3 residues outside the read, so it is completed with the germline J gene. J is TRBJ2-7 and V is TRBV12-5; possibly TRBD1 for D (6 bases). V was clipped by 5 bases and J by 1 base, with 12 bases between them. CDR3 size: 14 residues. Germline CDR1 and CDR2: LGHNT and FRNRAP. The CDR3 region is CASGHRDSSYEQYF. The CDR3 DNA, read in part, is TGTGCTAGTGGTCACAGGGATTCATCCTACGAG.

This clone was counted ten times or more. The missing CDR3 end, 3 residues past where the read stops, is filled in from the germline J gene. The rearrangement uses TRBV29-1 and TRBJ2-3, with 13 bases aligning to TRBD2. This CDR3 spans 15 amino acids. Germline CDR1 reads SQVTM; CDR2 reads ANQGSEA. The CDR3 loop reads CSVEGTSGGQETQYF. The sequenced CDR3 bases are TGCAGCGTTGAAGGGACTAGCGGGGGTCAAGAGACG.

This clone occurred many times. The read ends 3 residues before the CDR3 terminus; that terminus is restored from the germline J gene. V is TRBV29-1 and J is TRBJ2-7; TRBD2 is a possible D gene (6 bases). This CDR3 comprises 12 residues. The germline V and J ends were trimmed by 5 bases and 2 bases, with 10 bases remaining between them. Looked up from germline, CDR1 is SQVTM and CDR2 is ANQGSEA. Partial CDR3 DNA: TGCAGCGTTCGTCGGGGGACCTACGAG. Translated, it gives CSVRRGTYE. The full CDR3 protein reads CSVRRGTYEQYF.

This clone was seen many times. Read data end 3 residues before the CDR3 end; the end is taken from the germline J gene. The gene calls are TRBV5-5 and TRBJ1-1; 7 positions agree with TRBD1. Germline CDR1 is SGHKS and CDR2 is YYEKEE (reference sequence). CDR3 length: 14 amino acids. V shed 0 bases and J 7 bases; nucleotides not matched to a gene: 6. CDR3 bases read: TGTGCCAGCAGCTTGGCTTGGCAGGGGGTTGAA. Its protein is CASSLAWQGVE. The complete CDR3 sequence is CASSLAWQGVEAFF.

This clone was found many times. The CDR3 extends 3 residues past the end of the read, so its final part is completed from the germline J gene. The chain is built from TRBV6-2 or TRBV6-3 and TRBJ1-5; 8 bases align to TRBD1. Germline lookup yields CDR1 MNHEY and CDR2 SVGEGT. This CDR3 is 15 amino acids long. J was trimmed by 5 bases and V by 3 bases; bases with no gene match: 6. CDR3 DNA, as far as it was read: TGTGCCAGCAGTTATCGCCAGGGGGCCTATCAGCCC. It specifies CASSYRQGAYQP. The whole CDR3 is CASSYRQGAYQPQHF.